This T cell receptor beta chain originates from a study of beta chain features in type 1 diabetes. Findings and caveats of the study: When VDJ junctions were examined, type 1 diabetes patients showed fewer insertions and more deletions. Among all four CD4+ subsets, Type 1 diabetes patients had TCRB CDR3s that were moderately but significantly shorter. Compared with healthy donors, patients appeared to share more similar naive, central memory and regulatory TCRB repertoires.

Blood was collected once per donor into heparin, averaging roughly 120 mL. Trimming at V came to 5 bases and at J to 3 bases, leaving 4 bases not matched to a gene. In germline, CDR1 is SQVTM, CDR2 ANQGSEA. The CDR3 runs 13 residues. Expressed TCRB transcripts were sequenced after all isolated RNA was converted to cDNA. Naive, central memory and regulatory T cell samples came to a mean of approximately 3.57 million reads. Here immunoSEQ multiplex PCR was the method, and the copy in TCRdb shows in-frame clones only, minus some. The sample holds a few hundred thousand clones, around 16% seen once. Remarks on this clone: The antigen remains unidentified.

This sequence originates from a man younger than 45 with type 1 diabetes. The specimen sequenced was naive CD4+ T cells from blood. This chain connects TRBV29-1 to TRBJ2-7, with 10 positions matching TRBD2. CDR3 DNA sequence: TGCAGCGTTCGAGCGGGAGGGGACTACGAGCAGTACTTC. Encoded protein: CSVRAGGDYEQYF.